This entry concerns a single T cell receptor beta chain. The specificity of this receptor is unknown. No much larger clone exists at a distance of one base, and base qualities are not known. This entry belongs to a study of vaccination effects on CD4 cells after COVID-19 (dated by TCRdb to about 2022). Context from the whole study: In the ViraFEST assay, PBMC were stimulated with viral peptide pools, and TCR sequencing was then used to find antigen-specific CD4+ T cell clonotypes based on their expansion. Each participant received two doses of an mRNA SARS-CoV-2 vaccine, either BNT162b2 or mRNA-1273. In a couple of convalescent patients, pre-vaccine samples were collected 16 days and one week ahead of the first dose, 142 and 148 days after COVID-19 diagnosis. A total of over nine COVID-19 convalescent patients and several SARS-CoV-2-naive healthy vaccine recipients were included in the full study. Some 2 million PBMC per well were cultured with about 9.6 ug/ml peptides in IMDM containing around 5% human AB serum, approximately 10 IU/ml IL-2 and gentamicin. SARS-CoV-2 spike-specific CD4+ TCR repertoires from before and after mRNA vaccination were compared in COVID-19 convalescent patients and in infection-naive vaccine recipients. The Oncomine TCR Beta short-read assay on an Illumina iSeq 100 was used to sequence cultures from other donors in the study. Results the study describes overall, beyond this receptor: Clones induced by infection and clones induced by vaccination both contracted markedly at late timepoints after vaccination, which fits with T cell responses waning over time. Limitations of the study were the small number of convalescent patients and the absence of early post-infection timepoints. For convalescent patients, new clones induced by the vaccine made up most of the post-vaccine spike-reactive repertoire, and these new clones were largely distinct from the clones induced by infection.

CDR1 is given as LGHNA and CDR2 as YSLEER, both from the germline V gene. V is reduced by 3 bases and J by 13 bases, leaving a spacing of 13 bases between them. From the cysteine through the phenylalanine, the CDR3 covers 12 amino acids. The retained sequence is limited to the CDR3, 36 bases, with the frame set at the first base. After around ten days of culture, CD4+ T cells were isolated with the EasySep CD4+ T cell isolation kit. Convalescent patients had PCR-confirmed SARS-CoV-2 infection between March and December 2020, before Alpha, Beta and Delta variants emerged in the United States. Half of the culture medium was replaced with fresh IL-2-containing medium on days 3 and 7. Unless otherwise noted, each peptide stimulation condition was cultured in triplicate wells. Using Ficoll-Paque Plus gradient centrifugation, PBMC were separated from whole blood and then either used fresh or cryopreserved at -140C. Genomic DNA was extracted from cultured CD4+ T cells with the QIAamp micro DNA kit.

Library preparation employed the immunoSEQ multiplex PCR assay. TCR beta CDR3 sequencing was performed on DNA from the cultured, isolated CD4+ T cells. Regarding the original processing steps: Non-productive TCR sequences were removed, reads were trimmed to the CDR3 region, and CDR3s of at least 7 amino acids were retained. The MANAFEST web app was used to identify antigen-specific clonotypes by comparing expansion in peptide wells with expansion in reference cultures. To be called positive, a clone needed expansion at FDR<0.05 compared with the reference and with all other wells, an odds ratio greater than 5, and a frequency greater than 0.1% in two replicate wells. A clonotype was defined as cross-reactive if the clonotype was significantly expanded both in SARS-CoV-2 spike wells and in at least one common cold coronavirus spike condition. Using the stringdist R package, CDR3 similarity was measured by Levenshtein distance, and unrooted trees were constructed with ape in R 3.6.1. Not all clones reach the TCRdb copy of this immuneACCESS table, which keeps in-frame sequences only. Checked studies attribute under half of the gap to unresolved V genes and leave the rest unexplained. V and J calls plus clone size are reproduced from that table; the DNA served to infer D and trimming. The sample table shows around 45,000 clones, and approximately 80% are seen once. About 11% of the sample comes from the top ten.

The sequence came from a human donor who had a prior SARS-CoV-2 infection. The sequence joins TRBV4-3 to TRBJ2-1; the D element could tentatively be TRBD1 or TRBD2, as 5 bases agree for each. Sequencing was performed on CD4+ T cells from PBMCs cultured without peptide, taken before COVID-19 vaccination. Here the CDR3 is given as CASSHPGRSQFF. DNA sequence: TGCGCCAGCAGCCACCCGGGGCGGTCTCAGTTCTTC.